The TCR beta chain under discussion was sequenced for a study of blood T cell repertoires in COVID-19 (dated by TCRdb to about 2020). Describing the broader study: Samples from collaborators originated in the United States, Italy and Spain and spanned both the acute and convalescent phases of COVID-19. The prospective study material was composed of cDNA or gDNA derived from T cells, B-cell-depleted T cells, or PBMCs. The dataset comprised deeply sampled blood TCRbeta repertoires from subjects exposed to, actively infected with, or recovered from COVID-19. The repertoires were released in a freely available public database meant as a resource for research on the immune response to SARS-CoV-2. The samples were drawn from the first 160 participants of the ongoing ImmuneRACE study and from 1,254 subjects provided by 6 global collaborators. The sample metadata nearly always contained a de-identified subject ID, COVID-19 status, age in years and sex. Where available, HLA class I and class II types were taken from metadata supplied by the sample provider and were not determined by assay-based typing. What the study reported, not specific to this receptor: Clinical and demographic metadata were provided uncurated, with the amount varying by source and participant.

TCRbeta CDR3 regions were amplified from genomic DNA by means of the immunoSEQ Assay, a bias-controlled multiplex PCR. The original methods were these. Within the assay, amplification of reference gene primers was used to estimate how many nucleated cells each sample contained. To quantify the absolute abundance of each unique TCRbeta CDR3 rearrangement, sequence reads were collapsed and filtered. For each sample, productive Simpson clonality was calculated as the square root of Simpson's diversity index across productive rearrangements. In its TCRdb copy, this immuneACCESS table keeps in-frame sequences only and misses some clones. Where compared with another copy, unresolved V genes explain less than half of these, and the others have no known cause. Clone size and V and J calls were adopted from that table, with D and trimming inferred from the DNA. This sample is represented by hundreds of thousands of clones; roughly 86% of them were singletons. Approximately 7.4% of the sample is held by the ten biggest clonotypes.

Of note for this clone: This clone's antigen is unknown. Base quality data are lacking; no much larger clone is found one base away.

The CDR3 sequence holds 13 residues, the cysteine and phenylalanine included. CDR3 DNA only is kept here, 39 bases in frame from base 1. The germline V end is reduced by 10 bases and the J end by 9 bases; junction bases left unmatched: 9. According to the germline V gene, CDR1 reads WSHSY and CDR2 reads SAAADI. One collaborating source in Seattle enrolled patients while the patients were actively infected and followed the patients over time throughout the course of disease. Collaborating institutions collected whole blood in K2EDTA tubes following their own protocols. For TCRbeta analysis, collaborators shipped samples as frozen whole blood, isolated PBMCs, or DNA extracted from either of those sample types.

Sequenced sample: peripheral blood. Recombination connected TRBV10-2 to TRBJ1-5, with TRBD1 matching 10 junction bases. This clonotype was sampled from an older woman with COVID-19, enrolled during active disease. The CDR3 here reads CATRDRGPRPQHF. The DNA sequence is TGCGCCACACGGGACAGGGGTCCTCGGCCCCAGCATTTT.